This T cell receptor (beta chain) originates from a study of shared clonotypes between healthy human individuals. V lost 3 bases to trimming and J lost 0 bases, with 8 bases between them. The V gene's germline CDR1 is SEHNR and CDR2 FQNEAQ (reference sequence). The CDR3 totals 14 residues. Template for every sorted-subset replicate PCR totaled roughly 210 ng DNA, around 33,000 T cell genomes. Using immunoSEQ multiplex PCR, the repertoire was profiled, and TCRdb retains in-frame clones only, with some absent. This sample has over 1.4 million clones; roughly 97% occur once, and the top ten carry over 1%.

The sample taken for sequencing was naive CD4+ T cells sorted from blood. Documented subset: CD45RA+ positively selected. The J gene is TRBJ1-2, the V gene TRBV7-9, with D maybe TRBD1 (5 bases). This receptor was obtained from a man aged 30 to 45 in good health. The CDR3 nucleotides read TGTGCCAGCAGCTTTGGGACCACTAACTATGGCTACACCTTC. It is translated as CASSFGTTNYGYTF.